This is a list of T cell receptor beta chains from one sample in a study of T cell responses to AZD1222 COVID-19 vaccine. Clones were read by immunoSEQ multiplex PCR, and TCRdb kept only the in-frame ones, dropping some. This repertoire shows fewer than 150,000 clones, approximately 93% found once; its top ten account for approximately 3.1%. Sequences were derived from peripheral blood, sampled on day 0 of AZD1222 vaccination. These receptors all stem from an adult in good health. The CDR3 runs from the conserved cysteine through the conserved F or W. The order of the fields is D gene, clone size, V gene, CDR3 length, J gene, CDR3 DNA, CDR3 protein. A D gene is named only where the DNA matches it firmly. Clone size appears in some rows only: once, few, many, or a class for an expanded clone.

d_gene: .
abundance: .
v_gene: TRBV7-9
len: 11
j_gene: TRBJ1-6
CDR3nt: TGTGCCAGCAGCTCTCATTCACCCCTCCACTTT
CDR3aa: CASSSHSPLHF

d_gene: TRBD1
abundance: .
v_gene: TRBV29-1
len: 16
j_gene: TRBJ1-3
CDR3nt: TGCAGCGCGTCCTATAAACAGGGGAGCTCTGGAAACACCATATATTTT
CDR3aa: CSASYKQGSSGNTIYF

d_gene: .
abundance: .
v_gene: TRBV9
len: 18
j_gene: TRBJ2-1
CDR3nt: TGTGCCAGCAGCGTAGCCCCAACAGGACGGCCTTCCCGCGATGAGCAGTTCTTC
CDR3aa: CASSVAPTGRPSRDEQFF

d_gene: .
abundance: .
v_gene: TRBV18
len: 14
j_gene: TRBJ1-2
CDR3nt: TGTGCCAGCTCACCAGAAGGGAATAGACGTGGCTACACCTTC
CDR3aa: CASSPEGNRRGYTF

d_gene: TRBD2
abundance: .
v_gene: TRBV5-1
len: 17
j_gene: TRBJ2-5
CDR3nt: TGCGCCAGCAGCGATTCAGCGGGAGGAGGACTAGGCGAGACCCAGTACTTC
CDR3aa: CASSDSAGGGLGETQYF

d_gene: .
abundance: once
v_gene: TRBV19
len: 16
j_gene: TRBJ1-4
CDR3nt: TGTGCCAGTAGTATAGGAGTCGGCAGGGGAGGAGAAAAACTGTTTTTT
CDR3aa: CASSIGVGRGGEKLFF

d_gene: .
abundance: .
v_gene: TRBV7-2
len: 12
j_gene: TRBJ1-6
CDR3nt: TGTGCCAGCCAAGGGTATAATTCACCCCTCCACTTT
CDR3aa: CASQGYNSPLHF

d_gene: TRBD1
abundance: .
v_gene: TRBV28
len: 16
j_gene: TRBJ1-5
CDR3nt: TGTGCCAGCAGTACCCAGACAGGGAATAGCAATCAGCCCCAGCATTTT
CDR3aa: CASSTQTGNSNQPQHF

d_gene: .
abundance: .
v_gene: TRBV27
len: 13
j_gene: TRBJ1-1
CDR3nt: TGTGCCAGCAGTTTATATGGGTCGTCAGGAGCTTTCTTT
CDR3aa: CASSLYGSSGAFF

d_gene: .
abundance: .
v_gene: TRBV28
len: 13
j_gene: TRBJ2-1
CDR3nt: TGTGCCAGCAATCCAGGCGACGCCAATGAGCAGTTCTTC
CDR3aa: CASNPGDANEQFF

d_gene: .
abundance: .
v_gene: TRBV5-1
len: 14
j_gene: TRBJ1-1
CDR3nt: TGCGCCAGCAGCTCCAGGGTGGAGGGCACTGAAGCTTTCTTT
CDR3aa: CASSSRVEGTEAFF

d_gene: .
abundance: once
v_gene: TRBV7-3
len: 12
j_gene: TRBJ2-2
CDR3nt: TGTGCCAGCAGCTCTCAGCCCGGGGAGCTGTTTTTT
CDR3aa: CASSSQPGELFF

d_gene: .
abundance: .
v_gene: TRBV5-6
len: 15
j_gene: TRBJ1-6
CDR3nt: TGTGCCAGCAGCTCCCGGGCCATCAATAATTCACCCCTCCACTTT
CDR3aa: CASSSRAINNSPLHF

d_gene: .
abundance: .
v_gene: TRBV2
len: 13
j_gene: TRBJ1-6
CDR3nt: TGTGCCAGCGGGGCCAATGGGGATTCACCCCTCCACTTT
CDR3aa: CASGANGDSPLHF

d_gene: TRBD1
abundance: .
v_gene: TRBV7-2
len: 16
j_gene: TRBJ2-2
CDR3nt: TGTGCCAGCAGCTTAGGGGTAGGGGGCCTTACCGGGGAGCTGTTTTTT
CDR3aa: CASSLGVGGLTGELFF

d_gene: TRBD1
abundance: .
v_gene: TRBV28
len: 13
j_gene: TRBJ1-1
CDR3nt: TGTGCCAGCAGGGAACAGGGGGCAACTGAAGCTTTCTTT
CDR3aa: CASREQGATEAFF

d_gene: .
abundance: .
v_gene: TRBV7-9
len: 15
j_gene: TRBJ2-1
CDR3nt: TGTGCCAGCAGCTTAAAGGTCGGGAGCAGGTATGAGCAGTTCTTC
CDR3aa: CASSLKVGSRYEQFF

d_gene: TRBD2
abundance: .
v_gene: TRBV6-5
len: 15
j_gene: TRBJ2-7
CDR3nt: TGTGCCAGCAGCCGGGAACTAGCGGGGTACTACGAGCAGTACTTC
CDR3aa: CASSRELAGYYEQYF

d_gene: .
abundance: .
v_gene: TRBV24-1
len: 11
j_gene: TRBJ2-1
CDR3nt: TGTGCCACCGAACAATACAATGAGCAGTTCTTC
CDR3aa: CATEQYNEQFF

d_gene: .
abundance: once
v_gene: TRBV4-2
len: 15
j_gene: TRBJ1-2
CDR3nt: TGTGCCAGCAGCCAGGGGGCGCCAGGCATCTATGGCTACACCTTC
CDR3aa: CASSQGAPGIYGYTF

d_gene: .
abundance: .
v_gene: TRBV10-3
len: 15
j_gene: TRBJ2-7
CDR3nt: TGTGCCATCAGTGAGCCCGACAGGCAACTTCACGAGCAGTACTTC
CDR3aa: CAISEPDRQLHEQYF

d_gene: TRBD1
abundance: .
v_gene: TRBV5-6
len: 15
j_gene: TRBJ2-5
CDR3nt: TGTGCCAGCAGCTCCATAGGGACAGGGGATTTGACCCAGTACTTC
CDR3aa: CASSSIGTGDLTQYF

d_gene: .
abundance: .
v_gene: TRBV19
len: 15
j_gene: TRBJ2-7
CDR3nt: TGTGCCAGTAGTAGAGGATCCTCGGGGCCCTACGAGCAGTACTTC
CDR3aa: CASSRGSSGPYEQYF

d_gene: .
abundance: .
v_gene: TRBV6-1
len: 13
j_gene: TRBJ2-7
CDR3nt: TGTGCCAGCAGTGAACGGGTGGATCGCGAGCAGTACTTC
CDR3aa: CASSERVDREQYF

d_gene: .
abundance: .
v_gene: TRBV19
len: 13
j_gene: TRBJ1-2
CDR3nt: TGTGCCAGTAGTATCGGTCAGGACTATGGCTACACCTTC
CDR3aa: CASSIGQDYGYTF

d_gene: .
abundance: once
v_gene: TRBV6-5
len: 14
j_gene: TRBJ2-7
CDR3nt: TGTGCCAGCAGTTACTCCACGCCGGGGCGGGAGCAGTACTTC
CDR3aa: CASSYSTPGREQYF

d_gene: TRBD1
abundance: .
v_gene: TRBV30
len: 15
j_gene: TRBJ1-2
CDR3nt: TGTGCCTGGAGTGTTCATCAGGGGCAGGGGGCGCCGAGGACCTTC
CDR3aa: CAWSVHQGQGAPRTF

d_gene: .
abundance: .
v_gene: TRBV5-5
len: 12
j_gene: TRBJ2-7
CDR3nt: TGTGCCAGCAGCCACAGGGATCACGAGCAGTACTTC
CDR3aa: CASSHRDHEQYF

d_gene: .
abundance: few
v_gene: TRBV28
len: 13
j_gene: TRBJ2-7
CDR3nt: TGTGCCAGCAGTTTATTCCCCTCAAACGAGCAGTACTTC
CDR3aa: CASSLFPSNEQYF

d_gene: TRBD1
abundance: .
v_gene: TRBV19
len: 15
j_gene: TRBJ2-1
CDR3nt: TGTGCCAGTAGTATAGGGACAGGGGGTTTAGATGAGCAGTTCTTC
CDR3aa: CASSIGTGGLDEQFF

d_gene: .
abundance: .
v_gene: TRBV18
len: 14
j_gene: TRBJ1-1
CDR3nt: TGTGCCAGCTCACCACAGGGTATGAACACTGAAGCTTTCTTT
CDR3aa: CASSPQGMNTEAFF

d_gene: .
abundance: .
v_gene: TRBV6-5
len: 13
j_gene: TRBJ1-1
CDR3nt: TGTGCCAGCAGTTACGGCAGGAACACTGAAGCTTTCTTT
CDR3aa: CASSYGRNTEAFF

d_gene: .
abundance: .
v_gene: TRBV6-5
len: 12
j_gene: TRBJ1-2
CDR3nt: TGTGCCAGCACGCGGGGATTCAGGGGCTACACCTTC
CDR3aa: CASTRGFRGYTF

d_gene: TRBD1
abundance: .
v_gene: TRBV7-8
len: 13
j_gene: TRBJ2-7
CDR3nt: TGTGCCAGCAGCAGGGACAGCGCCTACGAGCAGTACTTC
CDR3aa: CASSRDSAYEQYF

d_gene: .
abundance: .
v_gene: TRBV21-1
len: 15
j_gene: TRBJ1-4
CDR3nt: TGTGCCAGCAGCAAAGCTAGGGAGGCGTACGAAAAACTGTTTTTT
CDR3aa: CASSKAREAYEKLFF

d_gene: TRBD1
abundance: .
v_gene: TRBV2
len: 13
j_gene: TRBJ2-7
CDR3nt: TGTGCCAGTTCGGGACAGATGGACTACGAGCAGTACTTC
CDR3aa: CASSGQMDYEQYF

d_gene: .
abundance: .
v_gene: TRBV5-8
len: 13
j_gene: TRBJ1-5
CDR3nt: TGTGCCAGCAGTTCCCGACAGACGCAGCCCCAGCATTTT
CDR3aa: CASSSRQTQPQHF

d_gene: .
abundance: .
v_gene: TRBV29-1
len: 13
j_gene: TRBJ1-1
CDR3nt: TGCAGCGTTAAGACCGGGGGGGGCACTGAAGCTTTCTTT
CDR3aa: CSVKTGGGTEAFF

d_gene: .
abundance: .
v_gene: TRBV19
len: 16
j_gene: TRBJ2-7
CDR3nt: TGTGCCACCAAGAGGTTAACCGGGACGGGCAGTTACGAGCAGTACTTC
CDR3aa: CATKRLTGTGSYEQYF

d_gene: .
abundance: .
v_gene: TRBV6-1
len: 16
j_gene: TRBJ2-2
CDR3nt: TGTGCCAGCAGTGAACAGGGCAGACGAAACACCGGGGAGCTGTTTTTT
CDR3aa: CASSEQGRRNTGELFF

d_gene: TRBD2
abundance: .
v_gene: TRBV2
len: 20
j_gene: TRBJ2-2
CDR3nt: TGTGCCAGCATCCGGACAGGGCTTGAAGGGACTAGCGGGAATCGCGGGGAGCTGTTTTTT
CDR3aa: CASIRTGLEGTSGNRGELFF

d_gene: TRBD1
abundance: .
v_gene: TRBV28
len: 13
j_gene: TRBJ1-5
CDR3nt: TGTGCCAGCAGTTTCAGGGGGCATCAGCCCCAGCATTTT
CDR3aa: CASSFRGHQPQHF

d_gene: .
abundance: .
v_gene: TRBV3-1/TRBV3-2
len: 13
j_gene: TRBJ1-5
CDR3nt: TGTGCCAGCAGCCAAGCGGGTTATCAGCCCCAGCATTTT
CDR3aa: CASSQAGYQPQHF

d_gene: .
abundance: .
v_gene: TRBV5-5
len: 15
j_gene: TRBJ1-2
CDR3nt: TGTGCCAGCAGCTTGGAACGGGGACGGTTCTATGGCTACACCTTC
CDR3aa: CASSLERGRFYGYTF

d_gene: TRBD1
abundance: .
v_gene: TRBV9
len: 16
j_gene: TRBJ1-3
CDR3nt: TGTGCCAGCAGCGCCGAGGACAGGGGGCCTGGAAACACCATATATTTT
CDR3aa: CASSAEDRGPGNTIYF

d_gene: .
abundance: .
v_gene: TRBV2
len: 12
j_gene: TRBJ1-1
CDR3nt: TGTGCCAGCAGAATGGGGGGCACTGAAGCTTTCTTT
CDR3aa: CASRMGGTEAFF

d_gene: .
abundance: .
v_gene: TRBV6-5
len: 14
j_gene: TRBJ1-4
CDR3nt: TGTGCCAGCAGTACACCGGGAGTTAGGGAAAAACTGTTTTTT
CDR3aa: CASSTPGVREKLFF

d_gene: TRBD2
abundance: .
v_gene: TRBV7-9
len: 17
j_gene: TRBJ2-3
CDR3nt: TGTGCCATCCCAGGGGCTAGCGGGACCTCCGCCACAGATACGCAGTATTTT
CDR3aa: CAIPGASGTSATDTQYF

d_gene: TRBD2
abundance: .
v_gene: TRBV2
len: 15
j_gene: TRBJ2-1
CDR3nt: TGTGCCAGCAGCGAGACTAGCGGGAGGGCCAATGAGCAGTTCTTC
CDR3aa: CASSETSGRANEQFF

d_gene: .
abundance: .
v_gene: TRBV11-1
len: 16
j_gene: TRBJ2-1
CDR3nt: TGTGCCAGCAGCTTCTACGGAACCCGCTCCTACAATGAGCAGTTCTTC
CDR3aa: CASSFYGTRSYNEQFF

d_gene: .
abundance: .
v_gene: TRBV6-5
len: 15
j_gene: TRBJ1-5
CDR3nt: TGTGCCATATCATCTGGATCTACCCCCTATCAGCCCCAGCATTTT
CDR3aa: CAISSGSTPYQPQHF

d_gene: TRBD1
abundance: .
v_gene: TRBV7-9
len: 19
j_gene: TRBJ2-4
CDR3nt: TGTGCCAGCAGCACTACCGGGACAGGGGGCTTTAGAGCCAAAAACATTCAGTACTTC
CDR3aa: CASSTTGTGGFRAKNIQYF

d_gene: .
abundance: .
v_gene: TRBV11-2
len: 15
j_gene: TRBJ2-3
CDR3nt: TGTGCCAGCAGCTTAGTGGTGGGGGGAGAGGATACGCAGTATTTT
CDR3aa: CASSLVVGGEDTQYF

d_gene: .
abundance: .
v_gene: TRBV28
len: 13
j_gene: TRBJ1-5
CDR3nt: TGTGCCAGCAGATACGCGGGGGGGCAGGGTGAGCATTTT
CDR3aa: CASRYAGGQGEHF

d_gene: .
abundance: .
v_gene: TRBV2
len: 15
j_gene: TRBJ1-1
CDR3nt: TGTGCCAGCAGTGAAGGGCAGAGAATGAACACTGAAGCTTTCTTT
CDR3aa: CASSEGQRMNTEAFF

d_gene: .
abundance: .
v_gene: TRBV5-6
len: 16
j_gene: TRBJ2-2
CDR3nt: TGTGCCAGCAGCTTGGTGTCTAGCGTATACACCGGGGAGCTGTTTTTT
CDR3aa: CASSLVSSVYTGELFF

d_gene: .
abundance: .
v_gene: TRBV21-1
len: 13
j_gene: TRBJ2-5
CDR3nt: TGTGCCAGCAGTGACCGCACCCAAGAGACCCAGTACTTC
CDR3aa: CASSDRTQETQYF